The 32 T cell receptor beta chains below were found in one sample sequenced in a study of CD4 T cells in relation to SARS-CoV-2 and coronaviruses. Libraries were prepared by immunoSEQ multiplex PCR; TCRdb keeps only in-frame clonotypes and omits some of them. The table has about 22,000 clones, around 67% seen once. Before the COVID-19 pandemic, during about 2011-2019, CD4+ T cells were taken from unexposed donors. Isolation of CD4+ T cells took place after 10 days in culture. No antigens are known for them. The source material was CD4+ T cells from PBMCs, cultured in vitro. The receptor source for this set is a human donor in good health.

This sequence joins TRBV28 and TRBJ1-2, with a tentative D call TRBD1 (5 bases). V was cut by 1 base and J by 0 bases, with 6 bases left in between. The germline V gene has CDR1 MDHEN and CDR2 SYDVKM. CDR3 length equals 14 residues. The CDR3 DNA sequence: TGTGCCAGCAGTTTATCAGGGCCTAACTATGGCTACACCTTC. It specifies CASSLSGPNYGYTF.

The J gene is TRBJ1-4, the V gene TRBV5-5; D gene unclear. This CDR3 comprises 15 residues. Looked up from germline, CDR1 is SGHKS and CDR2 is YYEKEE (reference sequence). Trimming pared 0 bases from V and 0 bases from J, leaving 6 bases between. The DNA for the CDR3 is TGTGCCAGCAGCTTGGGGCGGGCAACTAATGAAAAACTGTTTTTT. Translation gives CASSLGRATNEKLFF. The whole variable domain, filled in from reference TRBV5-5 and TRBJ1-4, reads DAGVTQSPTHLIKTRGQQVTLRCSPISGHKSVSWYQQVLGQGPQFIFQYYEKEERGRGNFPDRFSARQFPNYSSELNVNALLLGDSALYLCASSLGRATNEKLFFGSGTQLSVL.

The rearrangement links TRBV5-1 to TRBJ2-2; the match to TRBD1 covers 9 bases. Trimming removed 0 bases from V and 7 bases from J; junction bases left unmatched: 7. CDR1 is SGHRS and CDR2 is YFSETQ in the germline V gene. This CDR3 is built from 16 residues. The CDR3 DNA reads TGCGCCAGCAGCTTGGCACAGGGGGCTAAGAACGGGGAGCTGTTTTTT. This encodes CASSLAQGAKNGELFF.

The rearrangement joins TRBV7-2 to TRBJ1-2; D is uncertain. In germline, CDR1 is SGHTA, CDR2 FQGNSA. This CDR3 comprises 13 residues. V was trimmed by 6 bases and J by 7 bases, leaving 15 bases between them. The CDR3 protein is CASRRVGLVGYTF. For the CDR3, the DNA is TGTGCCAGCAGGAGGGTTGGGTTAGTTGGCTACACCTTC. Together with reference TRBV7-2 and TRBJ1-2, the CDR3 gives the full variable domain: GAGVSQSPSNKVTEKGKDVELRCDPISGHTALYWYRQSLGQGLEFLIYFQGNSAPDKSGLPSDRFSAERTGGSVSTLTIQRTQQEDSAVYLCASRRVGLVGYTFGSGTRLTVV.

The sample holds a few counts of this clone. The chain joins TRBV7-9 to TRBJ1-6; 10 bases map to TRBD1. The CDR3 runs to 16 residues. Germline loops: CDR1 SEHNR, CDR2 FQNEAQ (reference sequence). V trimming: 3 bases; J trimming: 5 bases; junction bases outside the gene matches: 4. The CDR3 nucleotides read TGTGCCAGCAGCTTGGGACAGGGGACAAATAATTCACCCCTCCACTTT. Translated, it gives CASSLGQGTNNSPLHF.

V and J are TRBV20-1 and TRBJ1-5, with 9 bases identical to TRBD1. J was trimmed by 4 bases and V by 3 bases; bases with no gene match: 7. The CDR3 spans 15 residues. Germline V gene lookup returns CDR1 DFQATT and CDR2 SNEGSKA (reference sequence). CDR3: CSASAGQGKNQPQHF. CDR3 nucleotide sequence: TGCAGTGCTAGTGCCGGACAGGGGAAGAATCAGCCCCAGCATTTT.

This chain links TRBV3-1 (or the pseudogene TRBV3-2) with TRBJ1-5, with D possibly matching TRBD1 (5 bases). Germline V gene data show CDR1 as LGHDT and CDR2 as YNNKEL (reference sequence). Trimming shortened V by 1 base and J by 1 base, and 5 bases separated the two germline ends. This CDR3 spans 14 amino acids. CDR3 protein: CASSQGGSNQPQHF. The CDR3, as DNA: TGTGCCAGCAGCCAAGGGGGCAGCAATCAGCCCCAGCATTTT.

This clone showed up just once. The rearrangement joins TRBV3-1 (or the pseudogene TRBV3-2) to TRBJ1-3, with D tentatively TRBD1 (5 bases). This CDR3 has 16 amino acids. V was pared by 3 bases and J by 3 bases, with 15 bases between. CDR1 and CDR2 from the germline V gene are LGHDT and YNNKEL (reference sequence). In DNA form, the CDR3 reads TGTGCCAGCAGCCAGGGACTGAAAGTCGGTGGAAACACCATATATTTT. It yields the protein CASSQGLKVGGNTIYF.

The J gene is TRBJ1-1, the V gene TRBV7-2; the D is unclear. Germline V gene sequence: CDR1 SGHTA, CDR2 FQGNSA. The CDR3 is made up of 15 amino acids. Trimming removed 5 bases at V and 5 bases at J, with 18 bases between. The CDR3 region is CASSPEYARRTEAFF. The CDR3, as DNA: TGTGCCAGCAGCCCAGAATATGCCAGGCGAACTGAAGCTTTCTTT.

This chain links TRBV5-8 with TRBJ1-4; 7 nucleotides line up with TRBD1. V lost 3 bases to trimming and J lost 10 bases; unmatched junction nucleotides: 3. Germline-derived CDR1 and CDR2 are SGHTS and YDEGEE. The CDR3 totals 12 residues. The CDR3 reads CASSSPGGKLFF. CDR3 bases: TGTGCCAGCAGCTCCCCAGGGGGAAAACTGTTTTTT.

The chain couples TRBV19 to TRBJ2-7; TRBD1 is a possible D gene (5 bases). This CDR3 is 15 amino acids long. The germline V gene has CDR1 LNHDA and CDR2 SQIVND (reference sequence). Between the trimmed V and J ends, which lost 7 bases and 6 bases, there was a span of 22 bases. The CDR3 DNA is TGTGCCAGTACCCCTTGGATAGGACAAGGCTCCGAGCAGTACTTC. Its protein product is CASTPWIGQGSEQYF.

J is TRBJ2-2 and V is TRBV7-8, with TRBD2 matching 11 bases. The length of the CDR3 is 17 residues. The germline gives CDR1 SGHVS, CDR2 FQNEAQ. After removal of 4 bases from V and 6 bases from J, the junction contained 10 bases not matched to a gene. In DNA, the CDR3 is TGTGCCAGCAGCTCCTATAGCGGGGGGGCTGGGGCCGGGGAGCTGTTTTTT. Protein sequence: CASSSYSGGAGAGELFF. Full variable domain (missing parts from reference TRBV7-8 and TRBJ2-2): GAGVSQSPRYKVAKRGQDVALRCDPISGHVSLFWYQQALGQGPEFLTYFQNEAQLDKSGLPSDRFFAERPEGSVSTLKIQRTQQEDSAVYLCASSSYSGGAGAGELFFGEGSRLTVL.

This clone showed up just once. The J gene is TRBJ2-3, the V gene TRBV11-3; D is unresolved. V lost 1 base to trimming and J lost 0 bases, with 2 bases between them. CDR3 length equals 13 residues. Germline CDR1 reads SGHNT; CDR2 reads YENEEA. CDR3 protein: CASSLVSTDTQYF. For the CDR3, the DNA is TGTGCCAGCAGCTTAGTAAGCACAGATACGCAGTATTTT.

The chain has TRBV5-1 and TRBJ2-3; TRBD2 agrees at 14 bases. The germline CDR1 and CDR2 sequences are SGHRS and YFSETQ. The V segment lost 4 bases and the J segment 12 bases; nucleotides outside the gene matches: 7. This CDR3 is built from 14 residues. The chain's CDR3 is CASSPGLAGAPQYF. The CDR3 DNA is TGCGCCAGCAGCCCGGGACTAGCGGGGGCCCCTCAGTATTTT. The variable domain in full, with the rest retrieved from reference TRBV5-1 and TRBJ2-3, is KAGVTQTPRYLIKTRGQQVTLSCSPISGHRSVSWYQQTPGQGLQFLFEYFSETQRNKGNFPGRFSGRQFSNSRSEMNVSTLELGDSALYLCASSPGLAGAPQYFGPGTRLTVL.

The rearrangement uses TRBV6-5 and TRBJ2-3; 7 bases are shared with TRBD2. The V and J ends lost 0 bases and 4 bases, in that order; junction bases with no gene match: 7. Germline V gene data show CDR1 as MNHEY and CDR2 as SVGAGI. The CDR3 has 16 residues. In DNA, the CDR3 is TGTGCCAGCAGTTACTCCGTGGTGGGAGGGGCAGATACGCAGTATTTT. Protein sequence: CASSYSVVGGADTQYF.

The chain carries TRBV3-1 (or the pseudogene TRBV3-2) and TRBJ1-6; D is perhaps TRBD1 (5 bases). Germline CDR1 and CDR2: LGHDT and YNNKEL (reference sequence). V was clipped by 4 bases and J by 9 bases, with 19 bases between them. This CDR3 contains 16 residues. CDR3 sequence (DNA): TGTGCCAGCAGCCGAGTGGGGGGGGTTACGAGTTCACCCCTCCACTTT. Translation: CASSRVGGVTSSPLHF.

The gene calls are TRBV28 and TRBJ1-2, with 8 bases aligning to TRBD1. CDR3 length: 15 amino acids. Looked up from germline, CDR1 is MDHEN and CDR2 is SYDVKM. With 2 bases clipped from V and 7 bases from J, the junction kept 9 bases outside the gene matches. DNA of the CDR3: TGTGCCAGCAGTTTACCGGACAGGGTCGCTGCTGGCTACACCTTC. Translated, it gives CASSLPDRVAAGYTF.

CDR3 in amino acids: CASARDTEAFF. The CDR3 DNA reads as TGTGCCAGCGCTCGGGACACTGAAGCTTTCTTT. The chain employs TRBV6-5 and TRBJ1-1, with D uncertain. The CDR3 sequence is 11 residues long. The V gene's germline CDR1 is MNHEY and CDR2 SVGAGI. Trimming stripped 8 bases from V and 3 bases from J, with 7 bases between.

V is TRBV20-1 and J is TRBJ2-1, with D hard to call. V was clipped by 3 bases and J by 0 bases, with 12 bases between them. Germline V gene lookup returns CDR1 DFQATT and CDR2 SNEGSKA (reference sequence). The CDR3 contains 15 residues. For the CDR3, the DNA is TGCAGTGCTAGTCCCCGAGCAGGCTCCTACAATGAGCAGTTCTTC. Its translation: CSASPRAGSYNEQFF.

The rearrangement uses TRBV3-1 (or the pseudogene TRBV3-2) and TRBJ2-7; 8 bases map to TRBD2. The V gene's germline CDR1 is LGHDT and CDR2 YNNKEL (reference sequence). This CDR3 has 15 amino acids. The J segment lost 6 bases and the V segment lost 1 base, leaving 8 bases of the junction unmatched. CDR3 DNA: TGTGCCAGCAGCCAAGGGCCGGGACTAGTACCCGAGCAGTACTTC. This gives the protein CASSQGPGLVPEQYF.

This clone qualifies as medium-sized. V gene TRBV5-1 combines with J gene TRBJ2-5; D is uncertain. This CDR3 spans 14 amino acids. V lost 3 bases, J lost 2 bases, and 11 bases lay in between. CDR1 is SGHRS and CDR2 is YFSETQ in the germline V gene. CDR3 in DNA: TGCGCCAGCAGCTCGGCAGGTGGGCAAGAGACCCAGTACTTC. Translating gives CASSSAGGQETQYF.

The J gene is TRBJ1-3, the V gene TRBV11-2; the match to TRBD1 covers 8 bases. V lost 5 bases, J lost 7 bases, and 10 bases stayed unmatched. This CDR3 spans 15 amino acids. Germline V gene sequence: CDR1 SGHAT, CDR2 FQNNGV. The CDR3 sequence is CASSPIRGRGNTIYF. In nucleotides, the CDR3 is TGTGCCAGCAGCCCAATCAGGGGGCGCGGGAACACCATATATTTT.

CDR3 DNA: TGTGCCAGCAGCTTAGCCGGGACTAACAATGAGCAGTTCTTC. Protein: CASSLAGTNNEQFF. The V call is TRBV11-2, the J call TRBJ2-1, with 7 bases identical to TRBD2. CDR1 and CDR2 (germline): SGHAT, FQNNGV. The V gene end was trimmed by 1 base and the J gene end by 5 bases; junction bases not matched to a gene: 2. The CDR3 contains 14 residues.

V usage is TRBV4-3 and J usage is TRBJ1-5; D is unresolved. V was pared by 0 bases and J by 4 bases, with 16 bases between. The CDR3 totals 17 residues. Per the germline V gene, CDR1 is LGHNA and CDR2 is YSLEER. In nucleotides, the CDR3 is TGCGCCAGCAGCCAAGATCTCTCGGCAGTCGGTAATCAGCCCCAGCATTTT. This codes for CASSQDLSAVGNQPQHF.

The rearrangement joins TRBV7-2 to TRBJ2-1; 10 bases are a match to TRBD2. The CDR3 consists of 17 residues. J was trimmed by 10 bases and V by 0 bases; bases with no gene match: 12. Per germline, CDR1 SGHTA and CDR2 FQGNSA. CDR3 sequence (DNA): TGTGCCAGCAGCTTAGCCCCACCGATGAGCGGGAGGGCGGAGCAGTTCTTC. It specifies CASSLAPPMSGRAEQFF.

CDR3 amino acids: CSASSDYRYEQYF. The DNA of the CDR3 is TGCAGTGCTAGTAGTGACTACCGCTACGAGCAGTACTTC. The rearrangement uses TRBV20-1 and TRBJ2-7; tentative D call: TRBD2 (5 bases). Germline V gene data show CDR1 as DFQATT and CDR2 as SNEGSKA (reference sequence). This CDR3 is 13 amino acids long. V was clipped by 3 bases and J by 3 bases, with 12 bases between them.

The rearrangement uses TRBV21-1 and TRBJ1-2. TRBV21-1 is reported as a pseudogene. The CDR3 sequence is 14 residues long. In DNA form, the CDR3 reads TGTGCCAGCAGCAAAACGGACCGCTCCTATGGCTACACCTTC. Protein: CASSKTDRSYGYTF.

The chain combines TRBV2 with TRBJ1-3, with 7 bases fitting TRBD1. The CDR3 loop spans 13 amino acids. The V and J ends lost 5 bases and 8 bases, in that order; junction bases with no gene match: 6. Germline lookup yields CDR1 SNHLY and CDR2 FYNNEI. In nucleotides, the CDR3 is TGTGCCAGCAGTTTAGACAGGGCACACACCATATATTTT. It translates to CASSLDRAHTIYF.

The chain recombines TRBV2 with TRBJ2-5; 8 bases map to TRBD2. CDR1 and CDR2 from the germline V gene are SNHLY and FYNNEI. This CDR3 contains 13 residues. Trimming at V came to 5 bases and at J to 5 bases, leaving 4 bases not matched to a gene. The CDR3 coding sequence is TGTGCCAGCAGTACCGGACTAGCCGAGACCCAGTACTTC. This gives the protein CASSTGLAETQYF.

The genes are TRBV6-5 and TRBJ1-2; maybe TRBD1 (5 bases). V lost 3 bases and J 5 bases, leaving 10 bases between the germline ends. The CDR3 totals 13 residues. CDR1 is MNHEY and CDR2 is SVGAGI in the germline V gene. CDR3 DNA sequence: TGTGCCAGCAGTTATTTGGGGGAGTATGGCTACACCTTC. It translates to CASSYLGEYGYTF.

This chain joins TRBV5-1 and TRBJ2-2; D is uncertain. CDR1 is SGHRS and CDR2 is YFSETQ in the germline V gene. The CDR3 runs 15 residues. V was clipped by 1 base and J by 5 bases, with 12 bases between them. CDR3 amino acids: CASSLSVVVTGELFF. CDR3 bases: TGCGCCAGCAGCTTGAGTGTCGTGGTTACCGGGGAGCTGTTTTTT.

The chain carries TRBV19 and TRBJ1-2; TRBD1 matches at 7 bases. The V segment lost 3 bases and the J segment 4 bases; nucleotides outside the gene matches: 11. In germline, CDR1 is LNHDA, CDR2 SQIVND (reference sequence). The CDR3 extends over 16 amino acids. The CDR3 region is CASSIGMTGYSYGYTF. CDR3 DNA: TGTGCCAGTAGTATCGGGATGACAGGGTACAGCTATGGCTACACCTTC.